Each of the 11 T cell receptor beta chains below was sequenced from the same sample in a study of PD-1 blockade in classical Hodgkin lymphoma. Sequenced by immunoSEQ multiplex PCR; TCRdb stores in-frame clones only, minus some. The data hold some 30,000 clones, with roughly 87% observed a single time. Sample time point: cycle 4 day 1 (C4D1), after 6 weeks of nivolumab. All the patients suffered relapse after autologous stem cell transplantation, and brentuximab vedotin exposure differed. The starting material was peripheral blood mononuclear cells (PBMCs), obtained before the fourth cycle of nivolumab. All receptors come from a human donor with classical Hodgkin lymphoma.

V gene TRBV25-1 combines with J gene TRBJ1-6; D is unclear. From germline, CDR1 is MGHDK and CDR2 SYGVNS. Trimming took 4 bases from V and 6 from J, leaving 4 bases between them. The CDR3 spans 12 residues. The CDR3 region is CASSVPNSPLHF. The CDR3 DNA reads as TGTGCCAGCAGTGTTCCTAATTCACCCCTCCACTTT.

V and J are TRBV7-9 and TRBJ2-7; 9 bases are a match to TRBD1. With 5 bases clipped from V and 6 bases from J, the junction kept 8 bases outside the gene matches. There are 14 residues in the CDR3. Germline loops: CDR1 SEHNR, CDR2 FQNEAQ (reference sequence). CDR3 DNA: TGTGCCAGCAGCAGCCGGGACAGGGTGCTCGAGCAGTACTTC. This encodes CASSSRDRVLEQYF. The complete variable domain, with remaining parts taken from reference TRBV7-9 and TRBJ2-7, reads DTGVSQNPRHKITKRGQNVTFRCDPISEHNRLYWYRQTLGQGPEFLTYFQNEAQLEKSRLLSDRFSAERPKGSFSTLEIQRTEQGDSAMYLCASSSRDRVLEQYFGPGTRLTVT.

Written as DNA, the CDR3 is TGTGCCAGCAGTTTCCCCCGGCGGGAGAACACCATATATTTT. This sequence encodes CASSFPRRENTIYF. The chain joins TRBV28 to TRBJ1-3; D unclear. Trimming took 3 bases from V and 7 from J, leaving 13 bases between them. The CDR3 is 14 amino acids. Germline CDR1 MDHEN, CDR2 SYDVKM.

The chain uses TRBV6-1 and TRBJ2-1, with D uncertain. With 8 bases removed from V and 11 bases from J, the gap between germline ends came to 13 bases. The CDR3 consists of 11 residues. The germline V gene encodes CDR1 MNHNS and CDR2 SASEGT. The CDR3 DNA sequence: TGTGCCAGCCGGACGGTCACCCAGCAGTTCTTC. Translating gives CASRTVTQQFF.

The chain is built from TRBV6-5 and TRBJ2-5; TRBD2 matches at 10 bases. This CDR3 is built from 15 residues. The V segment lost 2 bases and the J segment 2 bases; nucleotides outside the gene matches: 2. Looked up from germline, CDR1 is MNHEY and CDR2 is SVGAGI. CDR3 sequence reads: CASSYTSGVQETQYF. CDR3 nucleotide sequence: TGTGCCAGCAGTTACACTAGCGGGGTACAAGAGACCCAGTACTTC.

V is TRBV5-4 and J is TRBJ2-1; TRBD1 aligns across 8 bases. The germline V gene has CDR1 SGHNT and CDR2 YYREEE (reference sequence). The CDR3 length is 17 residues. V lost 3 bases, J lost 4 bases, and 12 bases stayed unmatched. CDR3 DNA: TGTGCCAGCAGCTCTAGAAGGGACAGGTACCCATACAATGAGCAGTTCTTC. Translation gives CASSSRRDRYPYNEQFF.

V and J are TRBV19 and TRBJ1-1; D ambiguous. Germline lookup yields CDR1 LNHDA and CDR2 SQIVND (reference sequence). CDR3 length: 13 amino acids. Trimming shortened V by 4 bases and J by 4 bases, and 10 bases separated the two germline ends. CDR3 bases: TGTGCCAGTAGTAGAGGTTGGGCCACTGAAGCTTTCTTT. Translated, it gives CASSRGWATEAFF.

The CDR3 protein is CASSSSSGGGADTQYF. The DNA for the CDR3 is TGTGCCAGCAGCTCTTCGAGCGGGGGGGGAGCAGATACGCAGTATTTT. The chain is built from TRBV7-9 and TRBJ2-3, with 10 bases lining up with TRBD2. CDR3 length: 16 residues. Per germline, CDR1 SEHNR and CDR2 FQNEAQ (reference sequence). The ends lost 4 bases at V and 4 bases at J; junction bases unmatched: 8.

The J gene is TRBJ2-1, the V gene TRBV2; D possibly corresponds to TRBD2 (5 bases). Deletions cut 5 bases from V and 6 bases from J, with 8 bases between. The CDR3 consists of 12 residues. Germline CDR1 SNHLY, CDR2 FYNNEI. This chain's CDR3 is CASSPGSNEQFF. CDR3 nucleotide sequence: TGTGCCAGCAGTCCGGGGTCCAATGAGCAGTTCTTC.

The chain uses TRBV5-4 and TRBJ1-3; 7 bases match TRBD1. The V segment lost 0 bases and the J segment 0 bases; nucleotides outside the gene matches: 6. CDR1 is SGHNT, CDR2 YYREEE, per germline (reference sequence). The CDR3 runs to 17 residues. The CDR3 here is CASSLAGGQRSGNTIYF. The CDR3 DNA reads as TGTGCCAGCAGCTTGGCCGGGGGACAGCGCTCTGGAAACACCATATATTTT.

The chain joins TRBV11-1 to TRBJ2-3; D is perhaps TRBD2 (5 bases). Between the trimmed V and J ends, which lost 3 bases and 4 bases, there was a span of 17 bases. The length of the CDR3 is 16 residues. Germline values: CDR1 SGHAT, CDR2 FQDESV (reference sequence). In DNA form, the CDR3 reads TGTGCCAGCAGCTTCTTCGGGCCGCGGGCTGCAGATACGCAGTATTTT. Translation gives CASSFFGPRAADTQYF.